Listed here is a single TCR beta chain. Its antigen is still unknown. The junction departs from germline at one end; a sequencing error may be responsible. This sample was taken from a study of response to subunit inactivated influenza vaccine. Regarding the study as a whole: Seasonal influenza vaccination, on each occasion, was suggested by the authors to recruit few new T cells.

Via MiXCR, TCRdb re-called the RT-PCR reads, giving one row per CDR3 protein. The sample lists about 830,000 distinct CDR3 sequences, around 18% occurring once. Germline V gives CDR1 MNHEY, CDR2 SVGEGT. The CDR3 sequence is 14 residues long. This sequence joins TRBV6-2 or TRBV6-3 and TRBJ2-5; a weak D match, TRBD2 (5 bases). Specimen: PBMCs from blood, collected approximately 5 days after vaccination. The TCR was taken from a man over 45 who received an inactivated influenza vaccine. For the CDR3, the DNA is TGTGCCAGCACGACACCAATCCACGGGGAGACCCATTACTTC. Translation gives CASTTPIHGETHYF.